The rows below give T cell receptor beta chains drawn from one sample of a study of blood T cell repertoires in COVID-19. The protocol was immunoSEQ multiplex PCR, while the TCRdb copy is restricted to in-frame clones and leaves out a portion. This table has about 310,000 clones, around nine tenths appearing once. The specimen sequenced was peripheral blood. The receptors here all came from a man over 45 with active or convalescent COVID-19. Each CDR3 is given without its conserved first and last residue. Some rows have no size entry. The others give once, few or many, or a class for an expanded clone.

TRBV9	14	TRBJ1-5	NA	ASSVEGRVDNQPQH
TRBV4-1	17	TRBJ2-2	NA	ASSQDPPRAETNTGELF
TRBV28	12	TRBJ1-5	NA	ASSHQGWNQPQH
TRBV5-1	17	TRBJ2-1	once	ASSPATGGALDFYNEQF
TRBV18	11	TRBJ1-1	once	ASSPRGATEAF
TRBV7-6	14	TRBJ1-2	NA	ASSLVGEVDANGYT
TRBV9	11	TRBJ2-1	NA	ASSVLGVNEQF
TRBV2	13	TRBJ2-5	NA	ASSGGTWPQETQY
TRBV6-5	12	TRBJ2-5	NA	ASSYGDRVETQY
TRBV5-6	12	TRBJ1-2	NA	ASIQQGPAYGYT
TRBV2	12	TRBJ2-7	NA	ASSDTAYSYEQY
TRBV9	12	TRBJ1-6	NA	ASSVGPGDSPLH
TRBV9	11	TRBJ1-1	NA	ASSPRDSAEAF
TRBV24-1	12	TRBJ2-3	NA	ATGQGGRTDTQY
TRBV25-1	15	TRBJ1-5	NA	ASSEEGGVNSNQPQH
TRBV7-9	12	TRBJ1-5	NA	ASSTGYSNQPQH
TRBV7-2	16	TRBJ2-6	NA	ASSSGLGGGSGANVLT
TRBV5-1	12	TRBJ2-1	NA	ASSLLAGGYEQF
TRBV2	12	TRBJ2-5	NA	ATGPRGGSETQY
TRBV27	13	TRBJ2-3	NA	ASSLQVRGEDTQY
TRBV2	12	TRBJ2-5	NA	ASSEEGGQETQY
TRBV30	12	TRBJ1-2	NA	AWVADRGNYGYT
TRBV10-3	14	TRBJ2-1	NA	AIQAGVGGRINEQF